The 27 T cell receptor beta chains below were found in one sample sequenced in a study of shared clonotypes between healthy human individuals (dated by TCRdb to between 2020 and 2021). The library was obtained by the immunoSEQ multiplex PCR assay. The clones in this table, taken by TCRdb from immuneACCESS, are in-frame only. Not every clone is retained; where verified, under half of the shortfall comes from an unresolved V gene, and the cause of the rest is unknown. In all, the sample holds 1,500,000 or so clones, and over 95% of those were seen once. Jointly, the top ten make up approximately 1.1% of the sample. Sequenced material: naive CD4+ T cells sorted from blood. Taken with the paper, the label for cell subset or site translates to: CD45RA+ positively selected. These TCRs come from a man younger than 45 in good health.

The rearrangement links TRBV11-3 to TRBJ2-7; no clear D gene. Germline CDR1 reads SGHNT; CDR2 reads YENEEA. CDR3 size: 12 residues. Trimming stripped 0 bases from V and 7 bases from J, with 7 bases between. CDR3 loop: CASSLDSQEQYF. The CDR3 nucleotides are TGTGCCAGCAGCTTAGATTCGCAGGAGCAGTACTTC.

The chain has TRBV5-6 and TRBJ2-7; 14 bases align to TRBD2. Trimming took 3 bases from V and 0 from J; bases not matched to a gene: 11. The germline V gene has CDR1 SGHDT and CDR2 YYEEEE. The CDR3 contains 19 residues. CDR3 in amino acids: CASSSMVRTSGRSSYEQYF. The CDR3 nucleotides are TGTGCCAGCAGCTCGATGGTCAGGACTAGCGGGAGGAGCTCCTACGAGCAGTACTTC.

This rearrangement joins TRBV7-2 to TRBJ1-2; D ambiguous. V lost 5 bases and J lost 2, with 9 bases in between. The CDR3 is 13 amino acids. The germline V gene has CDR1 SGHTA and CDR2 FQGNSA. DNA for the CDR3: TGTGCCAGCAGCCTACAGAGAAACTATGGCTACACCTTC. This codes for CASSLQRNYGYTF.

J is TRBJ2-3 and V is TRBV6-5; TRBD1 matches 10 bases. The length of the CDR3 is 14 residues. Germline assignment: CDR1 MNHEY and CDR2 SVGAGI. V lost 4 bases, J lost 4 bases, and 2 bases stayed unmatched. CDR3 in amino acids: CASSFGQGADTQYF. Here the CDR3 DNA reads TGTGCCAGCAGTTTCGGACAGGGGGCAGATACGCAGTATTTT.

In this sample, this clone turned up a few times. The gene calls are TRBV20-1 and TRBJ2-1; TRBD1 or TRBD2 may be the D gene (5 bases each). The CDR3 extends over 11 amino acids. Trimming took 4 bases from V and 8 from J, leaving 9 bases between them. Germline V CDR1 and CDR2: DFQATT, SNEGSKA (reference sequence). The CDR3 coding sequence is TGCAGTGCTAATCCGGGGCATGAGCAGTTCTTC. It yields the protein CSANPGHEQFF.

The chain combines TRBV4-1 with TRBJ2-1, with a tentative D call TRBD1 (6 bases). Trimming took off 0 bases at V and 12 bases at J, with 15 bases between the two ends. The CDR3 sequence is 14 residues long. Per germline, CDR1 MGHRA and CDR2 YSYEKL. CDR3 region: CASSQDLGDRRQFF. For the CDR3, the DNA is TGCGCCAGCAGCCAAGATCTAGGAGACAGGCGGCAGTTCTTC.

The rearrangement links TRBV5-1 to TRBJ2-3; 7 bases match TRBD2. The CDR3 is 16 residues long. From germline, CDR1 is SGHRS and CDR2 YFSETQ. The J segment lost 2 bases and the V segment lost 1 base, leaving 7 bases of the junction unmatched. The CDR3 loop reads CASSLSQAGSTDTQYF. The DNA of the CDR3 is TGCGCCAGCAGCTTGTCCCAAGCGGGATCCACAGATACGCAGTATTTT.

This clone appeared once. This chain connects TRBV19 to TRBJ1-2; tentatively, D is TRBD1 (6 bases). This CDR3 contains 18 residues. V lost 8 bases and J 4 bases, leaving 29 bases between the germline ends. Germline V gives CDR1 LNHDA, CDR2 SQIVND (reference sequence). The CDR3 nucleotides read TGTGCCAGTTCAAATACCAAAATCCTCGACAGGTTCGGCTATGGCTACACCTTC. Protein product: CASSNTKILDRFGYGYTF.

The CDR3 DNA reads as TGCGCCAGCAGCTTGCCGGGACTAGCGGGCTCCTACGAGCAGTACTTC. Encoded protein: CASSLPGLAGSYEQYF. The rearrangement joins TRBV5-1 to TRBJ2-7; the match to TRBD2 covers 12 bases. The CDR3 is made up of 16 amino acids. With V trimmed by 1 base and J by 0 bases, 2 bases remained unmatched. CDR1 SGHRS and CDR2 YFSETQ come from the germline V gene.

CDR3 in amino acids: CASSRSAVGQPYEQYF. CDR3 coding DNA: TGTGCCAGTAGTCGCTCTGCGGTGGGACAGCCCTACGAGCAGTACTTC. This chain links TRBV19 with TRBJ2-7, with 7 positions matching TRBD1. The germline V gene encodes CDR1 LNHDA and CDR2 SQIVND (reference sequence). After removal of 5 bases from V and 2 bases from J, the junction contained 12 bases not matched to a gene. The CDR3 is made up of 16 amino acids.

The J gene is TRBJ2-1, the V gene TRBV14, with 10 nucleotides matching TRBD2. Germline V gives CDR1 SGHDN, CDR2 FVKESK. This CDR3 contains 15 residues. J lost 4 bases, V lost 3 bases, and 3 bases had no gene match. As DNA, the CDR3 is TGTGCCAGCAGCCACCGACTAGCGGGTTACAATGAGCAGTTCTTC. Protein product: CASSHRLAGYNEQFF.

V and J are TRBV20-1 and TRBJ2-1, with D perhaps TRBD1 or TRBD2 (5 bases each). The CDR3 runs 10 residues. Germline V gives CDR1 DFQATT, CDR2 SNEGSKA (reference sequence). The CDR3 loop reads CSRGVTRVFF. The CDR3 nucleotides are TGCAGCCGAGGGGTCACGAGGGTGTTCTTC.

The chain is built from TRBV4-3 and TRBJ1-2; TRBD1 matches 8 bases. The CDR3 covers 16 residues. Trimming took 1 base from V and 2 from J; bases not matched to a gene: 6. CDR1 and CDR2 from the germline V gene are LGHNA and YSLEER. The CDR3 reads CASSQGTGISNYGYTF. CDR3 DNA sequence: TGCGCCAGCAGCCAAGGGACAGGGATATCGAACTATGGCTACACCTTC.

This chain uses TRBV5-4 with TRBJ2-7, with D perhaps matching TRBD2 (6 bases). With 4 bases removed from V and 5 bases from J, the gap between germline ends came to 16 bases. The CDR3 extends over 14 amino acids. Per the germline V gene, CDR1 is SGHNT and CDR2 is YYREEE (reference sequence). The CDR3 nucleotides read TGTGCCAGCAGCAAGGCCGGGAGACCGGACGAGCAGTACTTC. It codes for CASSKAGRPDEQYF.

The chain couples TRBV2 to TRBJ2-1; D is ambiguous. Trimming took off 5 bases at V and 9 bases at J, with 8 bases between the two ends. Germline V gene sequence: CDR1 SNHLY, CDR2 FYNNEI. The CDR3 runs to 11 residues. The DNA for the CDR3 is TGTGCCAGCAGTCCCAGTGGTGAGCAGTTCTTC. Translated: CASSPSGEQFF.

The chain uses TRBV28 and TRBJ2-7; D is perhaps TRBD2 (6 bases). Germline V lookup: CDR1 MDHEN, CDR2 SYDVKM. The CDR3 covers 13 residues. The V gene lost 6 bases and the J gene lost 3 bases, with 12 bases spanning the gap. Here the CDR3 DNA reads TGTGCCAGCAGCCCCAACGGGGGCTACGAGCAGTACTTC. This sequence encodes CASSPNGGYEQYF. Full variable domain (missing parts from reference TRBV28 and TRBJ2-7): DVKVTQSSRYLVKRTGEKVFLECVQDMDHENMFWYRQDPGLGLRLIYFSYDVKMKEKGDIPEGYSVSREKKERFSLILESASTNQTSMYLCASSPNGGYEQYFGPGTRLTVT.

The chain carries TRBV5-5 and TRBJ2-7, with D perhaps matching TRBD1 or TRBD2 (5 bases each). Germline assignment: CDR1 SGHKS and CDR2 YYEKEE (reference sequence). This CDR3 is 14 amino acids long. Trimming took 4 bases from V and 4 from J, leaving 15 bases between them. The CDR3 here is CASSEGPYIYEQYF. The CDR3 DNA follows: TGTGCCAGCAGCGAGGGACCGTATATATACGAGCAGTACTTC.

CDR3 sequence: CASSLAGGNTIYF. The CDR3 bases are TGTGCCAGCAGCTTAGCCGGTGGAAACACCATATATTTT. V is TRBV7-2 and J is TRBJ1-3; D ambiguous. The CDR3 runs 13 residues. The V gene lost 0 bases and the J gene lost 3 bases, with 3 bases spanning the gap. Looked up from germline, CDR1 is SGHTA and CDR2 is FQGNSA.

Notes on this clone: The same CDR3 is also encoded by other DNA sequences in this sample. This sequence joins TRBV5-1 and TRBJ1-3; D ambiguous. Trimming pared 0 bases from V and 0 bases from J, leaving 7 bases between. Looked up from germline, CDR1 is SGHRS and CDR2 is YFSETQ. This CDR3 contains 15 residues. CDR3 region: CASSLASLSGNTIYF. CDR3 DNA sequence: TGCGCCAGCAGCTTGGCTAGTCTCTCTGGAAACACCATATATTTT.

The J gene is TRBJ1-5, the V gene TRBV30; 7 nucleotides align to TRBD1. CDR3 size: 19 residues. Germline CDR1 and CDR2: GTSNPN and SVGIG (reference sequence). V lost 2 bases to trimming and J lost 0 bases; unmatched junction nucleotides: 16. CDR3: CAWSRPRQGLRNSNQPQHF. CDR3 in DNA: TGTGCCTGGAGTAGGCCGAGACAGGGTCTTAGAAATAGCAATCAGCCCCAGCATTTT.

This chain links TRBV5-1 with TRBJ2-5; 10 bases align to TRBD1. Trimming at V came to 4 bases and at J to 2 bases, leaving 5 bases not matched to a gene. This CDR3 region has 15 residues. The germline V gene encodes CDR1 SGHRS and CDR2 YFSETQ. CDR3 sequence: CASSRDRGQQETQYF. The CDR3, as DNA: TGCGCCAGCAGCAGGGACAGGGGACAACAAGAGACCCAGTACTTC.

This clone is a singleton in its sample. The gene calls are TRBV9 and TRBJ2-7, with 8 bases matching TRBD1. The junction had 5 bases not matched to a gene; V was cut back by 3 bases and J by 0 bases. The CDR3 is made up of 15 amino acids. Germline-derived CDR1 and CDR2 are SGDLS and YYNGEE. The CDR3 DNA reads as TGTGCCAGCAGCGAAGGGACAGGATCCTCCTACGAGCAGTACTTC. Translating it yields CASSEGTGSSYEQYF.

CDR3 nucleotide sequence: TGTGCCAGCAGCCTCGGACGGACAGATAGCAATCAGCCCCAGCATTTT. Its protein product is CASSLGRTDSNQPQHF. The genes are TRBV7-8 and TRBJ1-5; the D gene is possibly TRBD1 (6 bases). Germline V gives CDR1 SGHVS, CDR2 FQNEAQ. V lost 5 bases and J lost 0, with 14 bases in between. The CDR3 totals 16 residues. Filled out from reference TRBV7-8 and TRBJ1-5, the complete variable domain reads GAGVSQSPRYKVAKRGQDVALRCDPISGHVSLFWYQQALGQGPEFLTYFQNEAQLDKSGLPSDRFFAERPEGSVSTLKIQRTQQEDSAVYLCASSLGRTDSNQPQHFGDGTRLSIL.

The chain links TRBV7-3 to TRBJ1-2; 8 nucleotides align to TRBD1. The CDR3 is made up of 16 amino acids. Trimming cost V 0 bases and J 3 bases; bases outside gene matches: 6. Germline V gives CDR1 SGHTA, CDR2 FQGTGA. The CDR3 bases are TGTGCCAGCAGCTTAACAGGGACAGGAGACTACTATGGCTACACCTTC. Translation: CASSLTGTGDYYGYTF.

This clone was counted once. The CDR3: CASSYVSGRWGNEQFF. The CDR3 DNA is TGTGCCAGCAGTTACGTGAGCGGGAGATGGGGGAATGAGCAGTTCTTC. The chain combines TRBV6-5 with TRBJ2-1; 8 bases match TRBD2. CDR3 length: 16 residues. V shed 2 bases and J 7 bases; nucleotides not matched to a gene: 10. Germline V lookup: CDR1 MNHEY, CDR2 SVGAGI.

This clone was counted once. The same CDR3 is also encoded by other DNA sequences in this sample. The chain couples TRBV7-9 to TRBJ2-5; 8 bases align to TRBD2. Germline CDR1 and CDR2: SEHNR and FQNEAQ (reference sequence). The CDR3 is 13 residues long. V lost 5 bases to trimming and J lost 5 bases; unmatched junction nucleotides: 4. Here the CDR3 reads CASSQTGGETQYF. CDR3 in DNA: TGTGCCAGCAGCCAAACGGGAGGGGAGACCCAGTACTTC.

This rearrangement joins TRBV5-1 to TRBJ1-1; TRBD1 matches at 7 bases. The J segment lost 0 bases and the V segment lost 4 bases, leaving 9 bases of the junction unmatched. The CDR3 runs to 16 residues. Germline CDR1 is SGHRS and CDR2 is YFSETQ. In nucleotides, the CDR3 is TGCGCCAGCAGCCAGTTACGGGACAGCATGAACACTGAAGCTTTCTTT. It encodes CASSQLRDSMNTEAFF.